This is a list of T cell receptor beta chains from one sample in a study of early T cells in non-severe SARS-CoV-2 infection. A single record per CDR3 protein comes from TCRdb applying MiXCR to the 5' RACE reads. The table records about 76,000 distinct CDR3 sequences, over 9% of them present only once. The specimen sequenced was whole blood. Receptors originate from an adult who was a healthcare worker with PCR-confirmed SARS-CoV-2 infection or an uninfected control (not recorded which). Both conserved end residues are part of each CDR3. Each record gives: CDR3 protein, CDR3 DNA, J gene, clone size, D gene, V gene. The D gene is left open where the match is weak. The size entry is marked missing in some rows and otherwise reads once, few, many or a size class.

CASSPDGNEQFF TGTGCCAGCAGTCCGGACGGCAATGAGCAGTTCTTC TRBJ2-1 NA NA TRBV7-3
CASSAGTGGIDEQYF TGTGCCAGCAGCGCCGGGACAGGGGGCATCGACGAGCAGTACTTC TRBJ2-7 NA TRBD1 TRBV9
CASRRAGTRTYNEQFF TGTGCCAGCAGACGAGCCGGGACTAGGACCTACAATGAGCAGTTCTTC TRBJ2-1 many TRBD2 TRBV11-2
CASSPRKRTGVVELFF TGCGCCAGCAGCCCCCGGAAAAGGACAGGGGTGGTTGAACTGTTTTTT TRBJ2-2 few TRBD1 TRBV5-1
CAWTSGTGMEGAFF TGTGCCTGGACCTCCGGGACAGGGATGGAGGGAGCTTTCTTT TRBJ1-1 NA TRBD1 TRBV30
CSHQAGGPTDTQYF TGCAGCCATCAAGCGGGGGGGCCCACAGATACGCAGTATTTT TRBJ2-3 NA TRBD2 TRBV29-1
CASSSEPQGGAYEQYF TGTGCCAGCAGTTCCGAGCCCCAGGGCGGTGCCTACGAGCAGTACTTC TRBJ2-7 NA NA TRBV6-5
CASSPWVAGGTDTQYF TGTGCCAGCAGTCCCTGGGTAGCGGGGGGCACAGATACGCAGTATTTT TRBJ2-3 NA TRBD2 TRBV12-3/TRBV12-4
CASRRWTGGVVDTEAFF TGTGCCAGCCGACGGTGGACAGGGGGCGTTGTGGACACTGAAGCTTTCTTT TRBJ1-1 few TRBD1 TRBV6-2/TRBV6-3
CASSMMGQGQETQYF TGTGCCAGTAGTATGATGGGACAGGGACAAGAGACCCAGTACTTC TRBJ2-5 many TRBD1 TRBV19
CASSPNSSPGGPEQFF TGTGCCAGCTCACCAAACTCCTCGCCTGGGGGTCCTGAGCAGTTCTTC TRBJ2-1 few NA TRBV18
CASSQDNGGTGEQYF TGCGCCAGCAGCCAAGATAACGGGGGGACGGGGGAGCAGTACTTC TRBJ2-7 many TRBD2 TRBV4-1
CASSQARWREQYF TGTGCCAGCAGCCAAGCCAGATGGCGGGAGCAGTACTTC TRBJ2-7 NA NA TRBV14
CASSIALANEQFF TGTGCCAGTAGTATAGCACTAGCAAATGAGCAGTTCTTC TRBJ2-1 few NA TRBV19
CASSTQASGQPQHF TGTGCCAGCAGCACCCAGGCCAGTGGGCAGCCCCAGCATTTT TRBJ1-5 few NA TRBV9
CASSPLIRGGDEQFF TGTGCCAGCAGTCCCCTGATCAGGGGGGGGGATGAGCAGTTCTTC TRBJ2-1 many NA TRBV27
CASSSTVPTNEKLFF TGTGCCAGCAGCTCGACGGTCCCAACTAATGAAAAACTGTTTTTT TRBJ1-4 many NA TRBV7-9
CSATDRPMGEQYF TGCAGTGCAACCGACAGACCCATGGGGGAGCAGTACTTC TRBJ2-7 NA NA TRBV20-1
CASSLLITSGGRYNEQFF TGTGCCAGCAGCCTGCTCATCACTAGCGGGGGGCGATACAATGAGCAGTTCTTC TRBJ2-1 few TRBD2 TRBV12-3/TRBV12-4
CASSRGTVLDEQYF TGTGCCAGCTCCCGCGGGACAGTCCTAGACGAGCAGTACTTC TRBJ2-7 many NA TRBV4-2
CASSLGGYSSTDTQYF TGTGCCAGCAGCTTAGGGGGATATTCGAGCACAGATACGCAGTATTTT TRBJ2-3 few NA TRBV5-4
CASSWGQGTSSYEQYF TGTGCCAGCAGCTGGGGACAGGGGACGAGCTCCTACGAGCAGTACTTC TRBJ2-7 few TRBD1 TRBV7-8
CASSDWGRPYEQYF TGTGCCAGCAGTGACTGGGGCAGACCCTACGAGCAGTACTTC TRBJ2-7 few NA TRBV6-1
CASSSASGTDTQYF TGCGCCAGCAGTAGCGCTAGCGGCACAGATACGCAGTATTTT TRBJ2-3 many NA TRBV5-1
CASSPRLAGGLETQYF TGCGCCAGCAGCCCGAGACTAGCGGGGGGGCTTGAGACCCAGTACTTC TRBJ2-5 NA TRBD2 TRBV5-1
CASCDVGRTGRSNEQFF TGTGCCAGTTGTGATGTTGGGAGGACAGGGCGCAGCAATGAGCAGTTCTTC TRBJ2-1 few TRBD1 TRBV19
CSVGQSSYEQYF TGCAGCGTTGGACAGAGCTCCTACGAGCAGTACTTC TRBJ2-7 many NA TRBV29-1
CARSLGAFAFF TGTGCCAGAAGCCTAGGGGCATTTGCTTTCTTT TRBJ1-1 NA NA TRBV5-3
CASPSSPGGTEAFF TGTGCCAGCCCATCCTCCCCGGGGGGCACTGAAGCTTTCTTT TRBJ1-1 NA NA TRBV6-2/TRBV6-3
CASSQDRGRETQYF TGCGCCAGCAGCCAAGATCGAGGAAGGGAGACCCAGTACTTC TRBJ2-5 NA NA TRBV4-3
CATSRDPVLAGGQGDTQYF TGTGCCACCAGCAGAGATCCGGTACTAGCGGGGGGCCAGGGAGATACGCAGTATTTT TRBJ2-3 many TRBD2 TRBV15
CASSLDPGAKNIQYF TGCGCCAGCAGCTTGGACCCCGGAGCCAAAAACATTCAGTACTTC TRBJ2-4 many NA TRBV5-1
CASSAPTDFGSNSPLHF TGTGCCAGTAGTGCACCCACCGACTTCGGATCCAATTCACCCCTCCACTTT TRBJ1-6 few NA TRBV19